Presented here are 20 T cell receptor beta chains from one specimen sequenced in a study of metastatic and nonmetastatic thyroid tumors. No treatment had been given to any patient before thyroid surgery. Via MiXCR, TCRdb re-called the PCR reads. The sample records around 41,000 clones, about 3.2% being singletons. Source material: blood. Receptors were obtained from a female donor with papillary thyroid cancer or a benign thyroid nodule (not recorded which). Some clones in this sample may be carry-over from other donors' samples.

This clone appeared many times. The chain joins TRBV20-1 to TRBJ2-1; 12 nucleotides match TRBD2. The CDR3 extends over 15 amino acids. The V segment lost 6 bases and the J segment 4 bases; nucleotides outside the gene matches: 7. Germline CDR1 is DFQATT and CDR2 is SNEGSKA (reference sequence). The CDR3 reads CSAASGRAVYNEQFF. CDR3 in DNA: TGCAGTGCGGCTAGCGGGAGGGCGGTGTACAATGAGCAGTTCTTC.

This clone was counted only a few times. A much larger clone lies one base from this, so it may be a read error. This sample includes further DNA sequences coding for the same CDR3. The chain uses TRBV10-2 and TRBJ2-1, with TRBD2 matching over 7 bases. Germline V gives CDR1 WSHSY, CDR2 SAAADI. V was pared by 11 bases and J by 1 base, with 8 bases of the junction left unmatched. The CDR3 has 14 amino acids. CDR3 residues: CAGAAGESYNEQFF. CDR3 DNA sequence: TGCGCCGGTGCGGCGGGAGAGTCCTACAATGAGCAGTTCTTC.

Ten or more counts support this clone. J is TRBJ2-1 and V is TRBV9; 11 positions agree with TRBD2. J lost 6 bases, V lost 4 bases, and 9 bases had no gene match. The CDR3 has 16 residues. The V gene's germline CDR1 is SGDLS and CDR2 YYNGEE. CDR3 nucleotides: TGTGCCAGCAGCCCCACTAGCGGGAGACTTGTCAATGAGCAGTTCTTC. It is translated as CASSPTSGRLVNEQFF. Combining the CDR3 with reference TRBV9 and TRBJ2-1 gives the whole variable domain DSGVTQTPKHLITATGQRVTLRCSPRSGDLSVYWYQQSLDQGLQFLIQYYNGEERAKGNILERFSAQQFPDLHSELNLSSLELGDSALYFCASSPTSGRLVNEQFFGPGTRLTVL.

This clone was seen ten or more times. This sequence joins TRBV24-1 and TRBJ2-1; 8 nucleotides line up with TRBD2. The CDR3 consists of 13 residues. In germline, CDR1 is KGHDR, CDR2 SFDVKD. V dropped 11 bases and J dropped 0; count of bases not matched to a gene: 2. CDR3 in amino acids: CARGLVSYNEQFF. For the CDR3, the DNA is TGTGCCAGGGGACTAGTCTCCTACAATGAGCAGTTCTTC.

This clone has ten or more counts. The chain recombines TRBV20-1 with TRBJ2-5; 9 bases agree with TRBD2. Germline V CDR1 and CDR2: DFQATT, SNEGSKA (reference sequence). Germline trimming cut 4 bases from V and 4 bases from J; bases unmatched to any gene: 1. The CDR3 runs to 12 residues. CDR3: CSATLAGETQYF. In DNA, the CDR3 is TGCAGTGCTACACTAGCGGGAGAGACCCAGTACTTC.

This chain joins TRBV2 and TRBJ2-3; possibly TRBD1 for D (5 bases). Germline lookup yields CDR1 SNHLY and CDR2 FYNNEI. This CDR3 contains 14 residues. V was trimmed by 7 bases and J by 2 bases, leaving 13 bases between them. CDR3 DNA sequence: TGTGCCAGCACCGCAGGGCAGCCCACAGATACGCAGTATTTT. Translated, it gives CASTAGQPTDTQYF.

The CDR3 coding sequence is TGTGCCAGCAGTGAAGTCGGACAGGGTGCAGATACGCAGTATTTT. Encoded protein: CASSEVGQGADTQYF. The chain couples TRBV2 to TRBJ2-3; 8 positions agree with TRBD1. The J segment lost 4 bases and the V segment lost 1 base, leaving 4 bases of the junction unmatched. CDR1 is SNHLY, CDR2 FYNNEI, per germline. The CDR3 is 15 amino acids.

This clone came up a few times. The J gene is TRBJ2-1, the V gene TRBV19, with 8 bases identical to TRBD2. The V segment lost 3 bases and the J segment 6 bases; nucleotides outside the gene matches: 4. The germline V gene has CDR1 LNHDA and CDR2 SQIVND (reference sequence). CDR3 length: 14 amino acids. In DNA form, the CDR3 reads TGTGCCAGTAGTATTAGCGGGACTGGCAATGAGCAGTTCTTC. Protein: CASSISGTGNEQFF.

V is TRBV6-5 and J is TRBJ2-7; TRBD1 aligns across 7 bases. Looked up from germline, CDR1 is MNHEY and CDR2 is SVGAGI. Unmatched junction bases numbered 12, after V lost 7 bases and J lost 6 bases. There are 14 residues in the CDR3. As DNA, the CDR3 is TGTGCCAGCAATTATCAACGACAGGGATCCGAGCAGTACTTC. Translated: CASNYQRQGSEQYF.

This clone appeared many times. The chain is built from TRBV29-1 and TRBJ2-7; maybe TRBD2 (6 bases). Deletions cut 4 bases from V and 4 bases from J, with 11 bases between. Germline CDR1 and CDR2: SQVTM and ANQGSEA. The CDR3 is 12 amino acids. The CDR3 coding sequence is TGCAGCGTTGGCGGGGCAGCTTACGAGCAGTACTTC. Translation: CSVGGAAYEQYF.

In its sample, this clone was seen many times. The rearrangement links TRBV18 to TRBJ2-1, with TRBD1 identical over 9 bases. This CDR3 is 13 amino acids long. V lost 3 bases, J lost 8 bases, and 2 bases stayed unmatched. Germline CDR1 reads KGHSH; CDR2 reads LQKENI. The DNA for the CDR3 is TGTGCCAGCTCACCCCGGACAGGGGATGAGCAGTTCTTC. It specifies CASSPRTGDEQFF.

V is TRBV28 and J is TRBJ1-5; D is unresolved. The V gene's germline CDR1 is MDHEN and CDR2 SYDVKM. Trimming left V 2 bases short and J 2 bases short, with 13 bases between. The CDR3 contains 16 residues. CDR3 nucleotides: TGTGCCAGCAGTTTAGGGCCCCGCGCTGGCAATCAGCCCCAGCATTTT. This translates into CASSLGPRAGNQPQHF.

At least ten counts were recorded for this clone. The J gene is TRBJ2-1, the V gene TRBV20-1; D is undetermined. The CDR3 sequence is 12 residues long. CDR1 is DFQATT, CDR2 SNEGSKA, per germline (reference sequence). Trimming pared 3 bases from V and 6 bases from J, leaving 9 bases between. DNA for the CDR3: TGCAGTGCTAGTATACGTGTCAATGAGCAGTTCTTC. Its protein product is CSASIRVNEQFF.

In its sample, this clone was seen a few times. The V call is TRBV5-5, the J call TRBJ2-3; 8 bases match TRBD1. The germline V gene has CDR1 SGHKS and CDR2 YYEKEE (reference sequence). Trimming cost V 4 bases and J 7 bases; bases outside gene matches: 8. The CDR3 is 14 amino acids. The CDR3 DNA reads as TGTGCCAGCAGCCCGGACAGGGTCAGGAATACGCAGTATTTT. It is translated as CASSPDRVRNTQYF.

There are many counts of this clone. V gene TRBV5-8 combines with J gene TRBJ2-7; TRBD2 agrees at 12 bases. In germline, CDR1 is SGHTS, CDR2 YDEGEE. With V trimmed by 4 bases and J by 7 bases, 9 bases remained unmatched. The CDR3 loop spans 15 amino acids. CDR3 coding DNA: TGTGCCAGCAGCCCTCTCAGGACTAGCGGGAAGGAGCAGTACTTC. Encoded protein: CASSPLRTSGKEQYF.

This clone occurred many times. This chain's CDR3 is CASGADWNEQYF. The CDR3 coding sequence is TGTGCCAGTGGAGCTGACTGGAACGAGCAGTACTTC. The chain combines TRBV19 with TRBJ2-7, with unresolved D. This CDR3 has 12 residues. Trimming cost V 8 bases and J 5 bases, with 13 bases left between them. Germline CDR1 LNHDA, CDR2 SQIVND (reference sequence). The variable domain in full, with the rest retrieved from reference TRBV19 and TRBJ2-7, is DGGITQSPKYLFRKEGQNVTLSCEQNLNHDAMYWYRQDPGQGLRLIYYSQIVNDFQKGDIAEGYSVSREKKESFPLTVTSAQKNPTAFYLCASGADWNEQYFGPGTRLTVT.

This clone was seen repeatedly, ten times or more. The V gene is TRBV6-1, the J gene TRBJ2-3, with TRBD2 matching over 9 bases. The CDR3 is 15 amino acids. The junction had 11 bases not matched to a gene; V was cut back by 5 bases and J by 8 bases. The germline V gene has CDR1 MNHNS and CDR2 SASEGT. For the CDR3, the DNA is TGTGCCAGCAGTCCTATAGCGGGAGAACAGGGTACGCAGTATTTT. Amino acids: CASSPIAGEQGTQYF.

The chain links TRBV5-1 to TRBJ2-7, with D unclear. V was trimmed by 4 bases and J by 7 bases, leaving 18 bases between them. The CDR3 loop spans 14 amino acids. Per the germline V gene, CDR1 is SGHRS and CDR2 is YFSETQ. The chain's CDR3 is CASSHSYALGEQYF. DNA of the CDR3: TGCGCCAGCAGCCACTCCTATGCCCTCGGTGAGCAGTACTTC.

This clone was detected ten times or more. CDR3 in amino acids: CASSLSLAGSYYEQYF. The CDR3 DNA is TGTGCCAGCAGCTTGAGTCTAGCGGGATCCTACTACGAGCAGTACTTC. The chain combines TRBV5-5 with TRBJ2-7; 9 nucleotides line up with TRBD2. V lost 1 base to trimming and J lost 3 bases; unmatched junction nucleotides: 8. Germline V CDR1 and CDR2: SGHKS, YYEKEE (reference sequence). This CDR3 has 16 amino acids.

This clone was detected a few times. The chain recombines TRBV4-1 with TRBJ2-1; D is undetermined. Trimming took off 0 bases at V and 7 bases at J, with 19 bases between the two ends. Germline V gene lookup returns CDR1 MGHRA and CDR2 YSYEKL. The CDR3 sequence is 17 residues long. CDR3 in amino acids: CASSQDLIDRVFNEQFF. The DNA of the CDR3 is TGCGCCAGCAGCCAAGATCTAATAGATCGGGTGTTTAATGAGCAGTTCTTC.